This TCR beta chain was observed in a study of T cells after yellow fever vaccination. Study-level results: Researchers report a weaker secondary response that nonetheless peaked faster, day 5 versus 15. Within FACS-sorted repertoires, abundant clonotypes contaminating from the bulk population could be present. The booster response re-showed most primary clones: over 95% CD4, approximately 90% CD8.

CDR1 is SGHAT and CDR2 is FQNNGV in the germline V gene. V was clipped by 1 base and J by 10 bases, with 13 bases between them. The CDR3 has 13 amino acids. This clonotype has a count of ten or more. Its antigen is as yet unknown. Conversion of TCR transcripts into cDNA relied on 5'RACE template switching, which added a universal primer site and UMIs. MiXCR, applied by TCRdb to the 5' RACE reads, yields one record per CDR3 protein. The table includes about 63,000 distinct CDR3 sequences, 6.5% to 9% detected once. The clonotype was recovered from a man younger than 40 who received the YFV17D yellow fever vaccine. Material: CD8+ T cells sorted from PBMCs, obtained 15 days after the yellow fever booster vaccination. The chain has TRBV11-2 and TRBJ1-2, with D perhaps matching TRBD1 (5 bases). The CDR3 sequence: CASSLGAGTFYTF. CDR3 nucleotide sequence: TGTGCCAGCAGCTTAGGGGCCGGGACTTTCTACACCTTC. The full variable domain, rest sourced from reference TRBV11-2 and TRBJ1-2, is EAGVAQSPRYKIIEKRQSVAFWCNPISGHATLYWYQQILGQGPKLLIQFQNNGVVDDSQLPKDRFSAERLKGVDSTLKIQPAKLEDSAVYLCASSLGAGTFYTFGSGTRLTVV.